Sequencing of this T cell receptor (beta chain) was carried out in a study of glioma-infiltrating T cells. General study findings and limits: CDR3 overlap between tissue and blood was very small. Non-neoplastic patients had below-expected tissue-blood divergence, while all gliomas exceeded expectation.

TCR alpha and beta CDR3 regions were amplified from RNA using iRepertoire nested multiplex PCR. Tissue mRNA or PBMC total RNA, about 90-400 ng, went into one-step reverse transcription and amplification. TCRdb reprocessed the multiplex PCR reads with MiXCR, giving one entry per CDR3 protein. Of around 170,000 distinct CDR3 sequences detected, approximately 40% appear once; the ten largest clones hold about 5.2%. In regard to this clonotype: Its antigen is not known. This may stem from a read error, because a much larger clone lies one nucleotide away.

Per germline, CDR1 SNHLY and CDR2 FYNNEI. This CDR3 region has 14 residues. V lost 9 bases, J lost 6 bases, and 15 bases lay in between. The rearrangement uses TRBV2 and TRBJ2-6; D is unclear. The receptor was isolated from a human donor with low-grade glioma or glioblastoma, undergoing nonglioma brain surgery, or in good health (not recorded which). The sample consisted of glioma tissue, nonneoplastic brain tissue, or PBMCs (not recorded which). The CDR3 sequence is CASQTVPVANVLTF. In nucleotides, the CDR3 is TGTGCCAGTCAAACAGTGCCTGTGGCCAACGTCCTGACTTTC.